This section outlines one T cell receptor beta chain sequence together with its context. This entry comes from a study of blood T cell repertoires in COVID-19. Study context: Italy, Spain and the United States were the sources of the convalescent and acute COVID-19 samples. PBMCs, B-cell-depleted T cells, or T cells provided the cDNA or gDNA that made up the material.

This CDR3 spans 14 amino acids. Per the germline V gene, CDR1 is KGHDR and CDR2 is SFDVKD. The V end lost 5 bases, the J end lost 3 bases, and 10 bases lay between the germline ends. Authors' analysis steps: Reference gene primer amplification gave nucleated cell count estimates. Measured with immunoSEQ multiplex PCR; TCRdb has only the in-frame clones, and not every one. D and trimming were read from the DNA, whereas the V and J calls and clone size are those reported in that table. The data hold more than 70,000 clones, with 70% to 90% observed a single time. Sequencing was done on a sample of peripheral blood. This clonotype originated in a woman over 75 in a cohort sampled during active or convalescent COVID-19. This chain connects TRBV24-1 to TRBJ1-5; D possibly corresponds to TRBD1 (6 bases). The CDR3 protein is CATSGGGANQPQHF. CDR3 bases: TGTGCCACCAGTGGAGGGGGGGCCAATCAGCCCCAGCATTTT.